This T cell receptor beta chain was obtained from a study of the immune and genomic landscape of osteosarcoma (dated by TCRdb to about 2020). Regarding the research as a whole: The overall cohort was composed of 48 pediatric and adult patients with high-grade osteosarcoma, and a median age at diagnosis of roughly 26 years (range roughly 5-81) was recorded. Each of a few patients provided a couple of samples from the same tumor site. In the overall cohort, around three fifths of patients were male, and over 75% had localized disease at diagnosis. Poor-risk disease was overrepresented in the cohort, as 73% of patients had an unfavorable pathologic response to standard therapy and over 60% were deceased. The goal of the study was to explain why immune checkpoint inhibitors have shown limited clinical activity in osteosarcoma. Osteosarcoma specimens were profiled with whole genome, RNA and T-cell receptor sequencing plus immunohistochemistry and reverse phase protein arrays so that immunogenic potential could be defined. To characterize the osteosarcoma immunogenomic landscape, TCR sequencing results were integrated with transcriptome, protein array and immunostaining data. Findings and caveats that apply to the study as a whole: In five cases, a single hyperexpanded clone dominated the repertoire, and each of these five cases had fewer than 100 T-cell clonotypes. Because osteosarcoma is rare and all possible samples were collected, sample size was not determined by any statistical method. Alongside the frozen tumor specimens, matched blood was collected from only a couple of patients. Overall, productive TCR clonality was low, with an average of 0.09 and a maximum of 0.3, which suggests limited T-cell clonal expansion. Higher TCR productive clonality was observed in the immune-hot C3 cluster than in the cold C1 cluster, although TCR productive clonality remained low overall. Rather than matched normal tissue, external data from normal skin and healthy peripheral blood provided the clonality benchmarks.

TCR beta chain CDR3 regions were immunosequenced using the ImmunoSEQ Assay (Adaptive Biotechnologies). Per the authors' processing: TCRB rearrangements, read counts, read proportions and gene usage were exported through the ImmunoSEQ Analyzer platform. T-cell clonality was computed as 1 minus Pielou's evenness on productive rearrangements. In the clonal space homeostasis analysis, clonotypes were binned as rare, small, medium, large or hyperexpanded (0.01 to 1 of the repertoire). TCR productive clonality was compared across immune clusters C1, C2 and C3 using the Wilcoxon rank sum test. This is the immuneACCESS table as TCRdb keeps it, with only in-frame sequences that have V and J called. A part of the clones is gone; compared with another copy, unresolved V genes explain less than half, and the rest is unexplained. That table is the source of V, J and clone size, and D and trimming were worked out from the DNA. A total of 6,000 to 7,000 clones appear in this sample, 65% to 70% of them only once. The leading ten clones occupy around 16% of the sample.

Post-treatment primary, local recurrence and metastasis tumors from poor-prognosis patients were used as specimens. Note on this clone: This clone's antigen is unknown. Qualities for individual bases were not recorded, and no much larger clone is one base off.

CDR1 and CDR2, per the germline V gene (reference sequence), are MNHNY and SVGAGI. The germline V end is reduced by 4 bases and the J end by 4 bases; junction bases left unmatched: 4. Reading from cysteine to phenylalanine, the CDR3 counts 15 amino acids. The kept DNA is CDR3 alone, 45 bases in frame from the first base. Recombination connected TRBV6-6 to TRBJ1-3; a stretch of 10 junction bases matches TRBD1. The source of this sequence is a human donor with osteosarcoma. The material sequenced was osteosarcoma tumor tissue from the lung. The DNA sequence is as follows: TGTGCCAGCAGTTTCGACAGGGGGCAAGGAAACACCATATATTTT. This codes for CASSFDRGQGNTIYF.